The present T cell receptor (beta chain) was sequenced within a study of T cell responses to AZD1222 COVID-19 vaccine. General study points: Mapped onto spike, vaccine-associated CD4 TCRs spanned it and were dominant at 160-218 and 743-854.

About this clone: Its specificity is not known.

This CDR3 is 14 amino acids long. Between the trimmed V and J ends, which lost 7 bases and 4 bases, there was a span of 13 bases. The germline CDR1 and CDR2 sequences are LNHDA and SQIVND (reference sequence). TCRdb's copy holds only in-frame clones and misses some; the assay was immunoSEQ multiplex PCR. The table records 70,000 to 90,000 clones, over 85% of them present only once. V is TRBV19 and J is TRBJ2-2; D is uncertain. The TCR originated in an adult in good health. Material: peripheral blood, obtained on day 0 of AZD1222 vaccination. The CDR3 protein is CASNTQTGTGELFF. CDR3 DNA: TGTGCCAGTAATACACAGACGGGCACCGGGGAGCTGTTTTTT. Combining the CDR3 with reference TRBV19 and TRBJ2-2 gives the whole variable domain DGGITQSPKYLFRKEGQNVTLSCEQNLNHDAMYWYRQDPGQGLRLIYYSQIVNDFQKGDIAEGYSVSREKKESFPLTVTSAQKNPTAFYLCASNTQTGTGELFFGEGSRLTVL.